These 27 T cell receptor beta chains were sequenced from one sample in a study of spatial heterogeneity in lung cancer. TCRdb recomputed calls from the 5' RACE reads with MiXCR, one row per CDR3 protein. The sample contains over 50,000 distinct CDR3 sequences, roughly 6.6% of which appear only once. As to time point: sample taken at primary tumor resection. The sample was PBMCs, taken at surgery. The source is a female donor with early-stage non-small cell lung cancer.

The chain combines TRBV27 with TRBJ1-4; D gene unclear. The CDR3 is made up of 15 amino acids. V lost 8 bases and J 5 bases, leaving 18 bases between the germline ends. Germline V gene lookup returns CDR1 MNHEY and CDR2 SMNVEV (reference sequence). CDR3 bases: TGTGCCAGCGGTCCCCAGCAGGCAGCGAATGAAAAACTGTTTTTT. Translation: CASGPQQAANEKLFF.

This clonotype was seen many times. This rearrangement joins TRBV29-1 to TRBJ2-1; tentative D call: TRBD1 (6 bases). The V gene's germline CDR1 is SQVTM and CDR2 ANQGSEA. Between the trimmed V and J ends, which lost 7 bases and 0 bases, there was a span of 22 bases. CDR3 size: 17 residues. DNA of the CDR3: TGCAGCGCTATGGACAGAGTCCACACCAGCTCCTACAATGAGCAGTTCTTC. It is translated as CSAMDRVHTSSYNEQFF.

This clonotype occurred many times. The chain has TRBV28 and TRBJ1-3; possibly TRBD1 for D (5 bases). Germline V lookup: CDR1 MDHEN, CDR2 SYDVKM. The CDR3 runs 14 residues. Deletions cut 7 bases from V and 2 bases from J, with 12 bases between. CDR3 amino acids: CASNPGSAGNTIYF. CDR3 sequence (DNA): TGTGCCAGCAATCCAGGGTCAGCTGGAAACACCATATATTTT.

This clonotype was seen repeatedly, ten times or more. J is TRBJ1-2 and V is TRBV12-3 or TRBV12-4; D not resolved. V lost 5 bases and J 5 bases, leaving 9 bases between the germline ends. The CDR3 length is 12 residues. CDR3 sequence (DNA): TGTGCCAGCAGTCGGACGTCTTATGGCTACACCTTC. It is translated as CASSRTSYGYTF.

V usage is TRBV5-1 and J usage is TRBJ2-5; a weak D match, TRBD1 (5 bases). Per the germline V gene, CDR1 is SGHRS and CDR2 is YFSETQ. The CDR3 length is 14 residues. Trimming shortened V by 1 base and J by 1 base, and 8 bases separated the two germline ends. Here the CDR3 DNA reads TGCGCCAGCAGCTTGACCCAGGGCCAAGAGACCCAGTACTTC. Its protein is CASSLTQGQETQYF.

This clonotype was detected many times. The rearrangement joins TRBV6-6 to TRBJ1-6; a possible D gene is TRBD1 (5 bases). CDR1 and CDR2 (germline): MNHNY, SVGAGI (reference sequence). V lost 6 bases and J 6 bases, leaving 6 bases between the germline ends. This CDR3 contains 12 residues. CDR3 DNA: TGTGCCAGCAGGACAGCTAATTCACCCCTCCACTTT. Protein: CASRTANSPLHF.

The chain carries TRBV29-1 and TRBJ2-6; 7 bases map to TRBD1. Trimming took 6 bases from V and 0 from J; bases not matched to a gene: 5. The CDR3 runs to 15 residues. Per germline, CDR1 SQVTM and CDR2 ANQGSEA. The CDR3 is CSVRDSLSGANVLTF. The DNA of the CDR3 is TGCAGCGTGAGGGACAGTCTCTCTGGGGCCAACGTCCTGACTTTC. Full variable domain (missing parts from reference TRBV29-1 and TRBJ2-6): SAVISQKPSRDICQRGTSLTIQCQVDSQVTMMFWYRQQPGQSLTLIATANQGSEATYESGFVIDKFPISRPNLTFSTLTVSNMSPEDSSIYLCSVRDSLSGANVLTFGAGSRLTVL.

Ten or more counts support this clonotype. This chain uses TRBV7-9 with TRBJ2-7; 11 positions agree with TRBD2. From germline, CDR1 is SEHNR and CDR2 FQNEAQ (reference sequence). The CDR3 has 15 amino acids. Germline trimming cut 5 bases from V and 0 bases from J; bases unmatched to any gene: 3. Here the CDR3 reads CASSPGTSGSYEQYF. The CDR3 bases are TGTGCCAGCAGCCCCGGGACTAGCGGCTCCTACGAGCAGTACTTC.

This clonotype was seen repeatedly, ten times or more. CDR3 sequence (DNA): TGTGCCAGCAGCTCAGACGCAGGGCCCCAGCATTTT. As protein: CASSSDAGPQHF. This chain connects TRBV7-9 to TRBJ1-5; D is unclear. CDR1 and CDR2 from the germline V gene are SEHNR and FQNEAQ (reference sequence). The germline V and J ends were trimmed by 4 bases and 9 bases, with 10 bases remaining between them. This CDR3 region has 12 residues.

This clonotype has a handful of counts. The CDR3 sequence: CASSTDRGFTEAFF. The CDR3 coding sequence is TGTGCCAGCAGCACGGACAGGGGGTTCACTGAAGCTTTCTTT. This chain joins TRBV6-5 and TRBJ1-1; 10 nucleotides line up with TRBD1. Looked up from germline, CDR1 is MNHEY and CDR2 is SVGAGI. The junction had 5 bases not matched to a gene; V was cut back by 6 bases and J by 4 bases. The CDR3 has 14 residues.

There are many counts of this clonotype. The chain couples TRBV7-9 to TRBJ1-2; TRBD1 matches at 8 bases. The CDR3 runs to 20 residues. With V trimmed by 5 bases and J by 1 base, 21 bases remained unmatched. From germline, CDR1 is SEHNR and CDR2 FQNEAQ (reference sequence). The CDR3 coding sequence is TGTGCCAGCAGCGGACTGGGTCACGGGACAGGCGAGGGGTTTAACTATGGCTACACCTTC. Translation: CASSGLGHGTGEGFNYGYTF. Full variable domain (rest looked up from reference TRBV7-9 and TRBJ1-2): DTGVSQNPRHKITKRGQNVTFRCDPISEHNRLYWYRQTLGQGPEFLTYFQNEAQLEKSRLLSDRFSAERPKGSFSTLEIQRTEQGDSAMYLCASSGLGHGTGEGFNYGYTFGSGTRLTVV.

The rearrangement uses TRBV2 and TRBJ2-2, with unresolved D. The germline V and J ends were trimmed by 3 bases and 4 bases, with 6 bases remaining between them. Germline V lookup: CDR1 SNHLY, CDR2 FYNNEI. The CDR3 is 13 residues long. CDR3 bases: TGTGCCAGCAGTGAGGTCAGCACCGGGGAGCTGTTTTTT. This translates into CASSEVSTGELFF.

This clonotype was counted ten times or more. CDR3 amino acids: CASSQSLSEAFF. Here the CDR3 DNA reads TGTGCCAGCAGCCAATCCTTGTCAGAAGCTTTCTTT. This chain connects TRBV16 to TRBJ1-1; D gene uncertain. The CDR3 contains 12 residues. The germline CDR1 and CDR2 sequences are KGHSY and FQNENV. V dropped 0 bases and J dropped 8 bases, with 7 bases sitting between them.

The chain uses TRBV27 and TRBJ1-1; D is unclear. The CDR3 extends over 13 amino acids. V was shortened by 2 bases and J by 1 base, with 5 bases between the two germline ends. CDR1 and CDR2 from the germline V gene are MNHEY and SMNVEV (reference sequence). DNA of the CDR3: TGTGCCAGCAGTTTACTACAGAACACTGAAGCTTTCTTT. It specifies CASSLLQNTEAFF.

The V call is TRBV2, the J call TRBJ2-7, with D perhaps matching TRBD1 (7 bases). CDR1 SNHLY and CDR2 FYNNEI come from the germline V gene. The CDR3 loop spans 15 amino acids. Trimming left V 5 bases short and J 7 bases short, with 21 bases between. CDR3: CASSISQGGFREQYF. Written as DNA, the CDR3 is TGTGCCAGCAGTATTTCGCAGGGGGGTTTTCGAGAGCAGTACTTC.

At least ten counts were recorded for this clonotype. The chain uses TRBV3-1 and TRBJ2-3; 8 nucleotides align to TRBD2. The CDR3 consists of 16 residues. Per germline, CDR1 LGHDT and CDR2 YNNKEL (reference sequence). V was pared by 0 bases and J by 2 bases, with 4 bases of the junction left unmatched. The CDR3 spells CASSQDVAGNTDTQYF. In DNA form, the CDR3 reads TGTGCCAGCAGCCAAGATGTAGCGGGGAACACAGATACGCAGTATTTT.

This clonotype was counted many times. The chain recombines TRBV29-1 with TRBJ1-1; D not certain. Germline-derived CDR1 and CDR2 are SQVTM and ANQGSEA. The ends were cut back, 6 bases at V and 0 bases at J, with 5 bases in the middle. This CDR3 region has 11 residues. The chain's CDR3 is CSVRLNTEAFF. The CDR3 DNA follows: TGCAGCGTAAGACTGAACACTGAAGCTTTCTTT.

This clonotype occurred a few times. CDR3 region: CASSPRGRGETQYF. The CDR3 DNA reads TGTGCCAGCAGCCCTAGGGGGCGGGGAGAGACCCAGTACTTC. The chain has TRBV7-3 and TRBJ2-5; D may be TRBD1 (7 bases). The V end was cut by 5 bases, the J end by 4 bases, with 14 bases between. CDR3 size: 14 residues. Germline CDR1 is SGHTA and CDR2 is FQGTGA.

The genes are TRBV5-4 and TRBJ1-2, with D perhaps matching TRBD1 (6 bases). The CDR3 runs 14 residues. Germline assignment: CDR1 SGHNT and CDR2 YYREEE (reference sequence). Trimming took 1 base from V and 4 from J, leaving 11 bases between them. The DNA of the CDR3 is TGTGCCAGCAGCTTGTACGGACAGCCCTATGGCTACACCTTC. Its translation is CASSLYGQPYGYTF.

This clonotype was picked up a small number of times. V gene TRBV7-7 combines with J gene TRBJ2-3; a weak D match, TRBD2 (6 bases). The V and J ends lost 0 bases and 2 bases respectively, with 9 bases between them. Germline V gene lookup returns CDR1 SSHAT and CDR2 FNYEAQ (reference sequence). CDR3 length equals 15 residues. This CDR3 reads CASSLAGGATDTQYF. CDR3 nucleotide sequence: TGTGCCAGCAGCTTAGCGGGAGGAGCCACAGATACGCAGTATTTT.

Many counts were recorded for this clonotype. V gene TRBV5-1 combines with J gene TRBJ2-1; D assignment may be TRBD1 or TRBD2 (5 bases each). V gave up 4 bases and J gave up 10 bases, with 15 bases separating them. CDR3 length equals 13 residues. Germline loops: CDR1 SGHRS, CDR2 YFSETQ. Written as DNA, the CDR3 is TGCGCCAGCAGCCGTGGGGGTAACCCAGAGCAGTTCTTC. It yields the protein CASSRGGNPEQFF.

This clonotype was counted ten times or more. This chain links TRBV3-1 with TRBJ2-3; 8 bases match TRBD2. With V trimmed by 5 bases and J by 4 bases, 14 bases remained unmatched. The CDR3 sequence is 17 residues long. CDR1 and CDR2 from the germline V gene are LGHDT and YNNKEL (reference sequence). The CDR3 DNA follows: TGTGCCAGCAGCGAGATGGGAGCGGGGGATGGAGCAGATACGCAGTATTTT. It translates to CASSEMGAGDGADTQYF.

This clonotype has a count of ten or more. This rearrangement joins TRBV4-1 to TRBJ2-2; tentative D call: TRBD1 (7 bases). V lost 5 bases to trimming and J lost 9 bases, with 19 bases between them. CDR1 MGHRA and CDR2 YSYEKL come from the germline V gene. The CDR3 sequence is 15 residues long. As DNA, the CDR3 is TGCGCCAGCAGCTATAGAGAGGGGGCGGGAAGGGAGCTGTTTTTT. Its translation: CASSYREGAGRELFF.

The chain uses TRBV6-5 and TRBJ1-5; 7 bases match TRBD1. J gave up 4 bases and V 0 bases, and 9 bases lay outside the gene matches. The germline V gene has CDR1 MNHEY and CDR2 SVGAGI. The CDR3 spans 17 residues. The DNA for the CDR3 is TGTGCCAGCAGTTACTCTTCCCGGACAGGTGGGAATCAGCCCCAGCATTTT. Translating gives CASSYSSRTGGNQPQHF.

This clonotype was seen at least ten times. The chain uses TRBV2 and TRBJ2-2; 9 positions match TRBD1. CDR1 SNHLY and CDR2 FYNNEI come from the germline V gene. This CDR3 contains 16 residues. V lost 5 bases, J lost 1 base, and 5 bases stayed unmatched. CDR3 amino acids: CASSLGGQGNTGELFF. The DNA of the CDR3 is TGTGCCAGCAGTCTGGGGGGACAGGGGAACACCGGGGAGCTGTTTTTT.

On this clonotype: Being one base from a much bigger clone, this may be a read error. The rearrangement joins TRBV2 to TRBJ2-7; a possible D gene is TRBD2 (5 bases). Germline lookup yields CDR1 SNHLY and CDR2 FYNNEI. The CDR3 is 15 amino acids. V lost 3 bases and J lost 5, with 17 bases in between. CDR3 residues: CASSEQRASPNEQYF. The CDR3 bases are TGTGCCAGCAGTGAGCAGAGGGCCTCCCCCAACGAGCAGTACTTC.

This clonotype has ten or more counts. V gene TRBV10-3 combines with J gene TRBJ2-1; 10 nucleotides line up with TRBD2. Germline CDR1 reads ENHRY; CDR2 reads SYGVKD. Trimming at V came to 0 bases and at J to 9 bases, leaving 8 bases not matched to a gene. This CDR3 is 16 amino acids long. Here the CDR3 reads CAISESASGRYGEQFF. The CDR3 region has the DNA TGTGCCATCAGTGAGTCGGCTAGCGGGAGATATGGTGAGCAGTTCTTC.